This T cell receptor beta chain was identified during a study of cytomegalovirus exposure and HLA in healthy donors. The PCR was carried out with 60 Vbeta primers and 13 Jbeta primers. Assay: immunoSEQ multiplex PCR; the TCRdb copy retains only in-frame clones and omits some. Here the sample spans roughly 150,000 clones, 81% being singletons. Whole-study findings and limits: In a later analysis, V- and J-gene trimming of beta chains associated with a DCLRE1C missense variant, replicated independently. With further analysis later on, most CMV-associated TCR beta chains appeared HLA-restricted. Researchers left out some V segments, among them TRBV6-2 and TRBV6-3, as indistinguishable.

Remarks on this clone: Its antigen remains unidentified.

V lost 4 bases and J lost 6, with 11 bases in between. The CDR3 totals 12 residues. CDR1 and CDR2 from the germline V gene are SGHRS and YFSETQ. The sample consisted of PBMCs. This chain joins TRBV5-1 and TRBJ2-7; D perhaps matches TRBD2 (5 bases). The receptor was isolated from a man between 45 and 60 years old in good health and CMV-seropositive. CDR3 bases: TGCGCCAGCAGCCCGGCGGGTTTCGAGCAGTACTTC. Translated: CASSPAGFEQYF.